These 24 T cell receptor beta chains originate from one sample sequenced in a study of cytomegalovirus exposure and HLA in healthy donors. Both 60 Vbeta primers and 13 Jbeta primers went into the PCR. The method was immunoSEQ multiplex PCR; TCRdb's version includes in-frame clones alone and lacks a portion of them. The table lists about 120,000 clones, 80% to 85% of them singletons. Sequenced: PBMCs. Every receptor here comes from a woman aged 25 to 39 in good health and CMV-seronegative.

The sample holds a few counts of this clone. The J gene is TRBJ1-5, the V gene TRBV6-6; the D is unclear. In germline, CDR1 is MNHNY, CDR2 SVGAGI (reference sequence). The CDR3 has 15 amino acids. Trimming shortened V by 0 bases and J by 3 bases, and 9 bases separated the two germline ends. DNA of the CDR3: TGTGCCAGCAGTTACTCTGGACTGAACAATCAGCCCCAGCATTTT. Encoded protein: CASSYSGLNNQPQHF.

Concerning this clone itself: The sample carries other DNA sequences with the same CDR3. The J gene is TRBJ1-1, the V gene TRBV19; D is uncertain. V shed 1 base and J shed 8 bases, with 8 bases lying between them. Germline-derived CDR1 and CDR2 are LNHDA and SQIVND (reference sequence). The CDR3 length is 12 residues. This CDR3 is CASSIGGGEAFF. Here the CDR3 DNA reads TGTGCCAGTAGTATAGGAGGCGGGGAAGCTTTCTTT.

This clone was found a few times. CDR3 in amino acids: CAIGSSQFSYNEQFF. DNA of the CDR3: TGTGCCATCGGCTCTAGCCAGTTCTCCTACAATGAGCAGTTCTTC. The rearrangement links TRBV10-3 to TRBJ2-1; maybe TRBD2 (5 bases). Trimming pared 8 bases from V and 0 bases from J, leaving 14 bases between. CDR3 length: 15 residues. The germline gives CDR1 ENHRY, CDR2 SYGVKD.

This chain links TRBV9 with TRBJ1-6; tentative D call: TRBD1 (5 bases). CDR1 and CDR2 from the germline V gene are SGDLS and YYNGEE. V was trimmed by 3 bases and J by 3 bases, leaving 16 bases between them. This CDR3 has 17 residues. Here the CDR3 DNA reads TGTGCCAGCAGCGCTTCGGGGAGGGGAGGCTATAATTCACCCCTCCACTTT. It translates to CASSASGRGGYNSPLHF.

The chain carries TRBV27 and TRBJ1-4, with 12 bases fitting TRBD1. Per the germline V gene, CDR1 is MNHEY and CDR2 is SMNVEV (reference sequence). This CDR3 spans 15 amino acids. Unmatched junction bases numbered 7, after V lost 6 bases and J lost 8 bases. Written as DNA, the CDR3 is TGTGCCAGCAGGCCTCCCGGGACAGGGGGCGAAAAACTGTTTTTT. The encoded protein is CASRPPGTGGEKLFF.

CDR3 nucleotides: TGCGCCAGCAGCCCTGTGGCCCTGGGAGGGACCTATGGCTACACCTTC. It is translated as CASSPVALGGTYGYTF. This sequence joins TRBV4-3 and TRBJ1-2; D perhaps matches TRBD1 (5 bases). V was shortened by 4 bases and J by 4 bases, with 19 bases between the two germline ends. Germline CDR1 reads LGHNA; CDR2 reads YSLEER. This CDR3 comprises 16 residues.

The genes are TRBV19 and TRBJ2-5; D is possibly TRBD2 (6 bases). The CDR3 is made up of 12 amino acids. Germline V gives CDR1 LNHDA, CDR2 SQIVND (reference sequence). Trimming removed 9 bases at V and 11 bases at J, with 19 bases between. The CDR3 DNA sequence: TGTGCCAGCCGCTACGGGGACCGGGAGCAGTACTTC. This encodes CASRYGDREQYF.

The sample holds one count of this clone. The rearrangement uses TRBV19 and TRBJ2-1; 7 positions agree with TRBD1. Germline V gives CDR1 LNHDA, CDR2 SQIVND (reference sequence). The CDR3 sequence is 12 residues long. The CDR3 protein is CAAGGSYNEQFF. In nucleotides, the CDR3 is TGTGCAGCAGGGGGCTCCTACAATGAGCAGTTCTTC.

This clone has just a few counts. V is TRBV11-2 and J is TRBJ2-5, with TRBD2 matching over 7 bases. The V gene end was trimmed by 5 bases and the J gene end by 0 bases; junction bases not matched to a gene: 6. The germline V gene has CDR1 SGHAT and CDR2 FQNNGV. This CDR3 spans 15 amino acids. CDR3 loop: CASSRGLADQETQYF. The CDR3 DNA sequence: TGTGCCAGCAGCCGCGGCCTAGCGGACCAAGAGACCCAGTACTTC.

The V call is TRBV7-3, the J call TRBJ2-1, with 7 bases that match TRBD2. Trimming took 6 bases from V and 7 from J; bases not matched to a gene: 6. In germline, CDR1 is SGHTA, CDR2 FQGTGA. The CDR3 is made up of 13 amino acids. The DNA of the CDR3 is TGTGCCAGCAGGAAGACTAGCAGTAATGAGCAGTTCTTC. Its protein is CASRKTSSNEQFF.

The chain uses TRBV7-2 and TRBJ2-7; 8 nucleotides agree with TRBD2. With 4 bases clipped from V and 3 bases from J, the junction kept 5 bases outside the gene matches. The CDR3 is 14 residues long. Germline V gene lookup returns CDR1 SGHTA and CDR2 FQGNSA. The CDR3 sequence is CASSSGTSVYEQYF. CDR3 sequence (DNA): TGTGCCAGCAGCTCCGGGACTAGTGTCTACGAGCAGTACTTC.

This chain links TRBV29-1 with TRBJ1-5; D gene ambiguous. Per the germline V gene, CDR1 is SQVTM and CDR2 is ANQGSEA. V was shortened by 7 bases and J by 0 bases, with 10 bases between the two germline ends. This CDR3 contains 13 residues. Here the CDR3 reads CSAGRDSNQPQHF. DNA for the CDR3: TGCAGCGCTGGGAGAGATAGCAATCAGCCCCAGCATTTT.

The chain is built from TRBV27 and TRBJ1-1, with D possibly matching TRBD1 (6 bases). With 5 bases removed from V and 3 bases from J, the gap between germline ends came to 13 bases. The germline gives CDR1 MNHEY, CDR2 SMNVEV (reference sequence). The CDR3 consists of 14 residues. CDR3 residues: CASSGQGWDTEAFF. CDR3 DNA sequence: TGTGCCAGCAGTGGGCAGGGGTGGGACACTGAAGCTTTCTTT.

The V call is TRBV7-9, the J call TRBJ2-1; possibly TRBD1 for D (6 bases). V lost 5 bases and J lost 0, with 14 bases in between. This CDR3 comprises 16 residues. Looked up from germline, CDR1 is SEHNR and CDR2 is FQNEAQ (reference sequence). The CDR3 region has the DNA TGTGCCAGCAGCGACAGGCGGCTGAGCTCCTACAATGAGCAGTTCTTC. Translated, it gives CASSDRRLSSYNEQFF. Based on the CDR3 plus reference TRBV7-9 and TRBJ2-1, the full variable domain is DTGVSQNPRHKITKRGQNVTFRCDPISEHNRLYWYRQTLGQGPEFLTYFQNEAQLEKSRLLSDRFSAERPKGSFSTLEIQRTEQGDSAMYLCASSDRRLSSYNEQFFGPGTRLTVL.

The chain is built from TRBV5-4 and TRBJ2-3; TRBD2 matches 13 bases. There are 17 residues in the CDR3. V lost 4 bases, J lost 2 bases, and 7 bases stayed unmatched. Germline loops: CDR1 SGHNT, CDR2 YYREEE (reference sequence). The CDR3 nucleotides read TGTGCCAGCAGCCCAAGGACTAGCGGGAGTCTCACAGATACGCAGTATTTT. Translation: CASSPRTSGSLTDTQYF.

J is TRBJ2-1 and V is TRBV19; possibly TRBD2 for D (6 bases). The CDR3 consists of 15 residues. Per germline, CDR1 LNHDA and CDR2 SQIVND (reference sequence). The V end lost 4 bases, the J end lost 10 bases, and 20 bases lay between the germline ends. The CDR3 loop reads CASSTRGLLNGEQFF. The CDR3 DNA sequence: TGTGCCAGTAGTACCCGGGGGTTACTAAATGGGGAGCAGTTCTTC.

In regard to this clone: Additional DNA sequences in this sample encode the identical CDR3. The rearrangement links TRBV12-5 to TRBJ2-2, with TRBD1 identical over 12 bases. Trimming took 7 bases from V and 5 from J; bases not matched to a gene: 8. CDR1 is LGHNT and CDR2 is FRNRAP in the germline V gene. This CDR3 is built from 16 residues. The CDR3 is CASALRDRGRTGELFF. CDR3 coding DNA: TGTGCTAGTGCCCTCCGGGACAGGGGGCGGACCGGGGAGCTGTTTTTT.

The chain joins TRBV19 to TRBJ2-1; 8 nucleotides match TRBD1. The V and J ends lost 5 bases and 7 bases, in that order; junction bases with no gene match: 10. Germline-derived CDR1 and CDR2 are LNHDA and SQIVND (reference sequence). The CDR3 is made up of 15 amino acids. CDR3 sequence: CASSGQGGLGNEQFF. Here the CDR3 DNA reads TGTGCCAGTAGTGGACAGGGTGGTTTAGGAAATGAGCAGTTCTTC.

This clone appeared a few times. The rearrangement links TRBV7-8 to TRBJ2-1, with D unresolved. Germline CDR1 is SGHVS and CDR2 is FQNEAQ. The CDR3 spans 15 residues. Trimming removed 3 bases from V and 4 bases from J, with 13 bases in between. The CDR3 DNA reads as TGTGCCAGCAGCTTGGCCAATCGGGTATACAATGAGCAGTTCTTC. The encoded protein is CASSLANRVYNEQFF.

The chain employs TRBV5-1 and TRBJ2-7; TRBD2 is a possible D gene (5 bases). Deletions cut 4 bases from V and 7 bases from J, with 15 bases between. The CDR3 consists of 13 residues. CDR1 is SGHRS and CDR2 is YFSETQ in the germline V gene. The DNA of the CDR3 is TGCGCCAGCAGCCCCCGGGATGGAGAAGAGCAGTACTTC. This codes for CASSPRDGEEQYF.

This chain links TRBV5-1 with TRBJ2-3, with 8 nucleotides matching TRBD2. Losses at the gene ends were 4 bases for V and 0 bases for J; bases not matched to a gene: 7. Germline V CDR1 and CDR2: SGHRS, YFSETQ. This CDR3 has 16 amino acids. The CDR3 DNA reads TGCGCCAGCAGCAGTTTACCTAGCGGGAGCACAGATACGCAGTATTTT. It translates to CASSSLPSGSTDTQYF.

The chain carries TRBV6-5 and TRBJ2-7; D not resolved. The CDR3 consists of 12 residues. In germline, CDR1 is MNHEY, CDR2 SVGAGI. Trimming pared 7 bases from V and 5 bases from J, leaving 12 bases between. CDR3: CASNEAWNEQYF. The CDR3 nucleotides are TGTGCCAGCAACGAAGCGTGGAACGAGCAGTACTTC.

The chain has TRBV6-5 and TRBJ1-2, with 9 bases that match TRBD1. V trimming: 6 bases; J trimming: 4 bases; junction bases outside the gene matches: 9. The CDR3 has 15 residues. Germline lookup yields CDR1 MNHEY and CDR2 SVGAGI. CDR3 loop: CASSHGGQGSYGYTF. CDR3 in DNA: TGTGCCAGCAGCCACGGAGGACAGGGGAGCTATGGCTACACCTTC.

The genes are TRBV27 and TRBJ2-5; D may be TRBD1 (6 bases). The CDR3 totals 16 residues. The germline V and J ends were trimmed by 4 bases and 2 bases, with 17 bases remaining between them. Germline values: CDR1 MNHEY, CDR2 SMNVEV (reference sequence). CDR3 in amino acids: CASSSNRAVYQETQYF. Written as DNA, the CDR3 is TGTGCCAGCAGTTCTAACAGGGCGGTATATCAAGAGACCCAGTACTTC.